A selection of T cell receptor beta chains follows, all from one sample in a study of identical twins. A single record per CDR3 protein comes from TCRdb applying MiXCR to the 5' RACE reads. The repertoire holds roughly 690,000 distinct CDR3 sequences, with around 20% as singletons. Another study also made use of these data, one on T cells expressing NK-cell markers.

The sample taken for sequencing was PBMCs. The receptors here all came from a woman aged 18-29 years in good health. Both conserved end residues are part of each CDR3. Each record gives: clone size, CDR3 length, J gene, V gene, D gene, CDR3 protein, CDR3 DNA. The D gene is left open where the match is weak. Expanded clones get a size class; other rows say once, few or many, or leave the size out.

.	14	TRBJ2-2	TRBV12-3/TRBV12-4	.	CASSLSPGTGELFF	TGTGCCAGCAGTTTAAGTCCGGGCACCGGGGAGCTGTTTTTT
.	14	TRBJ2-4	TRBV29-1	TRBD1	CSVWTGLAKNIQYF	TGCAGCGTTTGGACAGGGCTCGCCAAAAACATTCAGTACTTC
few	13	TRBJ2-4	TRBV20-1	TRBD2	CSARLAGQNIQYF	TGCAGTGCTAGGTTAGCGGGGCAAAACATTCAGTACTTC
.	16	TRBJ2-2	TRBV20-1	TRBD2	CSASQSLAGGAGELFF	TGCAGTGCTAGTCAATCTCTAGCGGGAGGGGCCGGGGAGCTGTTTTTT
many	15	TRBJ2-3	TRBV7-8	.	CASSGRPNQLDTQYF	TGTGCCAGCAGCGGAAGACCCAATCAATTGGATACGCAGTATTTT
many	14	TRBJ2-1	TRBV5-5	.	CASSLFAEYNEQFF	TGTGCCAGCAGCTTGTTTGCGGAGTACAATGAGCAGTTCTTC
few	15	TRBJ2-5	TRBV4-2	TRBD2	CASSQALAGQETQYF	TGTGCCAGCAGCCAAGCTTTAGCGGGGCAAGAGACCCAGTACTTC
many	13	TRBJ2-5	TRBV5-1	.	CASSLVPQETQYF	TGCGCCAGCAGCTTGGTCCCACAAGAGACCCAGTACTTC
.	14	TRBJ1-4	TRBV6-5	.	CASSYVGNNGKLFF	TGTGCCAGCAGTTACGTAGGGAATAACGGAAAACTGTTTTTT
.	14	TRBJ1-1	TRBV5-4	.	CASFPRGGVTEAFF	TGTGCCAGCTTCCCCCGCGGTGGGGTCACTGAAGCTTTCTTT
.	12	TRBJ1-3	TRBV25-1	.	CASSALGNTIYF	TGTGCCAGCAGTGCCCTTGGAAACACCATATATTTT
.	14	TRBJ2-1	TRBV20-1	.	CSASFGSSYNEQFF	TGCAGTGCTAGTTTCGGGAGCTCCTACAATGAGCAGTTCTTC
.	12	TRBJ2-1	TRBV5-1	.	CASYGSYNEQFF	TGCGCCAGCTACGGATCTTACAATGAGCAGTTCTTC
.	12	TRBJ2-3	TRBV5-1	TRBD2	CASSSPGREGYF	TGCGCCAGCAGCTCCCCGGGACGGGAGGGGTATTTT
few	15	TRBJ1-5	TRBV5-5	.	CASSLLAGDHQPQHF	TGTGCCAGCAGCTTGCTTGCAGGGGATCATCAGCCCCAGCATTTT
.	17	TRBJ2-1	TRBV12-3/TRBV12-4	TRBD1	CASSLSRGLGVSIEQFF	TGTGCCAGCAGTTTGTCTAGGGGGCTCGGTGTCTCAATTGAGCAGTTCTTC
.	12	TRBJ1-1	TRBV20-1	.	CSARARAAEAFF	TGCAGTGCTAGAGCTAGGGCCGCTGAAGCTTTCTTT
few	16	TRBJ2-1	TRBV10-3	TRBD2	CAITGASGATYNEQFF	TGTGCCATCACTGGGGCTAGCGGGGCTACCTACAATGAGCAGTTCTTC
.	16	TRBJ2-2	TRBV7-8	TRBD1	CASRLQGDIRTGELFF	TGTGCCAGCAGACTCCAGGGGGATATTAGAACCGGGGAGCTGTTTTTT
.	12	TRBJ2-2	TRBV7-8	.	CASRFTAGELFF	TGTGCCAGCCGGTTCACGGCCGGGGAGCTGTTTTTT
few	15	TRBJ2-5	TRBV6-1	.	CASGRQNHAGETQYF	TGTGCCAGCGGACGACAAAACCACGCAGGGGAGACCCAGTACTTC
few	13	TRBJ2-7	TRBV29-1	.	CSAQSSSSYEQYF	TGCAGCGCCCAATCCTCGAGCTCCTACGAGCAGTACTTC
.	13	TRBJ2-5	TRBV29-1	TRBD1	CSVGQGGRETQYF	TGCAGCGTCGGACAGGGCGGCCGAGAGACCCAGTACTTC
few	14	TRBJ2-3	TRBV14	.	CASSRGRRVDTQYF	TGTGCCAGCAGCCGGGGACGGAGGGTAGATACGCAGTATTTT
.	15	TRBJ2-2	TRBV6-5	TRBD1	CASSYRQGVSGELFF	TGTGCCAGCAGTTACCGACAGGGGGTGTCCGGGGAGCTGTTTTTT
.	14	TRBJ2-1	TRBV18	TRBD2	CASSPQGTSNEQFF	TGTGCCAGCTCACCGCAAGGGACTAGTAATGAGCAGTTCTTC
.	15	TRBJ2-7	TRBV6-1	TRBD1	CASSEGETGGYEQYF	TGTGCCAGCAGTGAAGGGGAGACAGGGGGCTACGAGCAGTACTTC
few	16	TRBJ2-1	TRBV20-1	.	CSARALAPSSYNEQFF	TGCAGTGCTAGAGCGCTAGCGCCAAGCTCCTACAATGAGCAGTTCTTC
few	13	TRBJ2-2	TRBV6-1	.	CASSGRGDGELFF	TGTGCCAGCAGTGGCAGGGGGGACGGGGAGCTGTTTTTT
.	14	TRBJ1-1	TRBV12-3/TRBV12-4	TRBD1	CASSFTGGITEAFF	TGTGCCAGCAGTTTCACAGGGGGTATCACTGAAGCTTTCTTT
few	17	TRBJ1-2	TRBV2	TRBD1	CTFSFGDRGKGNYGYTF	TGTACCTTCAGTTTCGGGGACAGGGGCAAGGGTAACTATGGCTACACCTTC
few	11	TRBJ2-1	TRBV20-1	.	CSARRGHEQFF	TGCAGTGCCCGCCGGGGACATGAGCAGTTCTTC
.	15	TRBJ2-5	TRBV6-2/TRBV6-3	TRBD1	CASSPAGTGQETQYF	TGTGCCAGCAGTCCGGCCGGGACAGGCCAAGAGACCCAGTACTTC
many	14	TRBJ2-7	TRBV29-1	.	CSVVSLSRTYEQYF	TGCAGCGTTGTGTCTTTGTCCAGGACCTACGAGCAGTACTTC
few	16	TRBJ2-1	TRBV20-1	TRBD2	CSALRTSGGSYNEQFF	TGCAGTGCCCTGAGGACTAGCGGGGGGTCGTACAATGAGCAGTTCTTC
.	16	TRBJ2-7	TRBV7-2	TRBD1	CASSLGGGTGVYEQYF	TGTGCCAGCAGCTTAGGGGGCGGGACAGGGGTATACGAGCAGTACTTC
.	15	TRBJ2-1	TRBV11-2	.	CASSLAGYSYNEQFF	TGTGCCAGCAGCTTAGCTGGATATTCCTACAATGAGCAGTTCTTC
.	15	TRBJ2-3	TRBV5-1	.	CASSEQGPSTDTQYF	TGCGCCAGCAGCGAACAGGGCCCTAGCACAGATACGCAGTATTTT
.	16	TRBJ2-3	TRBV24-1	.	CATSDSPGRGPDTQYF	TGTGCCACCAGTGATTCCCCGGGGCGGGGGCCAGATACGCAGTATTTT
.	13	TRBJ2-1	TRBV15	.	CATSRGLDNEQFF	TGTGCCACCAGCAGAGGCCTAGATAATGAGCAGTTCTTC
.	15	TRBJ1-2	TRBV5-6	TRBD1	CASSTRQGASDGYTF	TGTGCCAGCAGCACCCGACAGGGGGCCTCCGATGGCTACACCTTC
.	14	TRBJ1-1	TRBV10-3	.	CAISDGQTNTEAFF	TGTGCCATCAGTGATGGACAGACGAACACTGAAGCTTTCTTT
.	15	TRBJ2-3	TRBV5-5	.	CASSLGFTSTDTQYF	TGTGCCAGCAGCTTGGGGTTTACTAGCACAGATACGCAGTATTTT
few	15	TRBJ1-1	TRBV7-2	.	CASSLVGIGYPEAFF	TGTGCCAGCAGCTTAGTGGGGATTGGGTACCCTGAAGCTTTCTTT
.	16	TRBJ2-7	TRBV5-1	.	CASSLGTGTATYEQYF	TGCGCCAGCAGCTTGGGGACCGGGACTGCGACCTACGAGCAGTACTTC
.	15	TRBJ2-5	TRBV7-2	.	CASSLGSLDQETQYF	TGTGCCAGCAGCTTAGGCTCACTAGACCAAGAGACCCAGTACTTC
.	15	TRBJ2-7	TRBV6-5	.	CASSYSMGLGYEQYF	TGTGCCAGCAGTTACTCGATGGGCCTCGGGTACGAGCAGTACTTC
.	16	TRBJ2-2	TRBV20-1	TRBD2	CSARTSGPNIAGELFF	TGCAGTGCTAGGACTAGCGGGCCGAACATTGCCGGGGAGCTGTTTTTT
.	13	TRBJ1-4	TRBV7-2	.	CASSPGVREKLFF	TGTGCCAGCAGCCCGGGGGTGCGAGAAAAACTGTTTTTT
many	13	TRBJ2-7	TRBV29-1	.	CSVSTGRRYEQYF	TGCAGCGTTTCAACAGGGCGCCGATACGAGCAGTACTTC
few	15	TRBJ1-4	TRBV2	.	CASSEGTGSGEKLFF	TGTGCCAGCAGTGAAGGGACCGGGTCTGGGGAAAAACTGTTTTTT
few	14	TRBJ1-1	TRBV20-1	TRBD1	CSAIPGQGITEAFF	TGCAGTGCCATACCGGGACAGGGCATCACTGAAGCTTTCTTT
.	14	TRBJ2-1	TRBV6-1	TRBD1	CAARGQPLSNEQFF	TGTGCCGCTAGGGGACAGCCCCTCTCTAATGAGCAGTTCTTC